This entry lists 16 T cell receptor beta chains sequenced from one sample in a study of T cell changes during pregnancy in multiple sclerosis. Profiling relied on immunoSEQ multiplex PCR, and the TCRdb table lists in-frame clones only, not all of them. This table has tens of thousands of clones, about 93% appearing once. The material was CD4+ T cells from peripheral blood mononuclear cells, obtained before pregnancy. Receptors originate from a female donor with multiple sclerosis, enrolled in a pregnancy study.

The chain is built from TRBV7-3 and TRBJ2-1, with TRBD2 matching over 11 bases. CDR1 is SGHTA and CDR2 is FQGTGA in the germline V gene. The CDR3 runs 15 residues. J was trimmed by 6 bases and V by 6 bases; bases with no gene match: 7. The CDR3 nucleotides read TGTGCCAGCAGTCCGACTAGCGGGAAGGGCAATGAGCAGTTCTTC. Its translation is CASSPTSGKGNEQFF.

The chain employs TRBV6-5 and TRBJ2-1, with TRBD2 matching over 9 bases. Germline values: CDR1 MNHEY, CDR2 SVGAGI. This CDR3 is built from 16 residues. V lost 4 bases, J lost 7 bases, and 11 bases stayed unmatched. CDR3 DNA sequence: TGTGCCAGCAGTTTCGGGGCGGGAGGGCCTCTGAATGAGCAGTTCTTC. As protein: CASSFGAGGPLNEQFF.

CDR3: CASSPIQGATTNEKLFF. The CDR3 DNA reads TGCGCCAGCAGCCCGATACAGGGGGCGACGACTAATGAAAAACTGTTTTTT. The chain carries TRBV5-1 and TRBJ1-4, with 9 positions matching TRBD1. Per the germline V gene, CDR1 is SGHRS and CDR2 is YFSETQ. CDR3 length equals 17 residues. V lost 4 bases and J lost 2; bases outside the gene matches: 9. Based on the CDR3 plus reference TRBV5-1 and TRBJ1-4, the full variable domain is KAGVTQTPRYLIKTRGQQVTLSCSPISGHRSVSWYQQTPGQGLQFLFEYFSETQRNKGNFPGRFSGRQFSNSRSEMNVSTLELGDSALYLCASSPIQGATTNEKLFFGSGTQLSVL.

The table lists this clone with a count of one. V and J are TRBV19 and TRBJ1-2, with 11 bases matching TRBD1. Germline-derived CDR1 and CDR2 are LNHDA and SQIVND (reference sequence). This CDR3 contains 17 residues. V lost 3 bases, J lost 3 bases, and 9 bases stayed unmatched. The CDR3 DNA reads TGTGCCAGTAGTATTTTGGACAGGGGGCTTCCCTACTATGGCTACACCTTC. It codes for CASSILDRGLPYYGYTF.

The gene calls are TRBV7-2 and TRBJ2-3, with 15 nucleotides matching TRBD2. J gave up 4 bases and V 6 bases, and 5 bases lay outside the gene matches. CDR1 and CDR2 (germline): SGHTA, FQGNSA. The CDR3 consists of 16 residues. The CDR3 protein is CASRGTSGRRSDTQYF. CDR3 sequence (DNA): TGTGCCAGCAGGGGGACTAGCGGGAGGCGGTCAGATACGCAGTATTTT.

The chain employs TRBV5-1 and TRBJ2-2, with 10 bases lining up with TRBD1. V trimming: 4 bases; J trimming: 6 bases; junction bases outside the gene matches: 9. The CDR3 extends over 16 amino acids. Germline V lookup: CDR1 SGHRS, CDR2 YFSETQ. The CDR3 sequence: CASSPETGGLAGELFF. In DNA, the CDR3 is TGCGCCAGCAGCCCGGAGACAGGGGGCTTAGCCGGGGAGCTGTTTTTT.

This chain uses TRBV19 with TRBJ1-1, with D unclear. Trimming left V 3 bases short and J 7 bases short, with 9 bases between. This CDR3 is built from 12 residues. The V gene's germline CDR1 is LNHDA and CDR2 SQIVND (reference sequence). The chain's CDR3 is CASSISGVEAFF. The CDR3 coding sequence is TGTGCCAGTAGTATTTCGGGAGTTGAAGCTTTCTTT.

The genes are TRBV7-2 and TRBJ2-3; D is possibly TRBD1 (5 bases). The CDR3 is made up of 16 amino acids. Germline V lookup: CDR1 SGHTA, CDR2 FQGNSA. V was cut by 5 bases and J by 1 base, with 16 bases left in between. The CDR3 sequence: CASSERRGGRTDTQYF. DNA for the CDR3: TGTGCCAGCAGCGAACGAAGGGGCGGCCGCACAGATACGCAGTATTTT.

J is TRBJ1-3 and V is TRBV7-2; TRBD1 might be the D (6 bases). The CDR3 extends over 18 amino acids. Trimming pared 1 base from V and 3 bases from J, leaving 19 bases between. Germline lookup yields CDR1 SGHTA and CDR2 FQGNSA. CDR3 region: CASSLDFRGAKGGNTIYF. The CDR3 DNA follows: TGTGCCAGCAGCTTAGATTTTCGGGGGGCAAAAGGTGGAAACACCATATATTTT.

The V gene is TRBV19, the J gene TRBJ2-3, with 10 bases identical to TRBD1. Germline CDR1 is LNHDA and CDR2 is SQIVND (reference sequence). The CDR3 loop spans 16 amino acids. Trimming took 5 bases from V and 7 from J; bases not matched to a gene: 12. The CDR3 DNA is TGTGCCAGTAGTCTAAGACAGACAGGGGGCTCATATACGCAGTATTTT. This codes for CASSLRQTGGSYTQYF.

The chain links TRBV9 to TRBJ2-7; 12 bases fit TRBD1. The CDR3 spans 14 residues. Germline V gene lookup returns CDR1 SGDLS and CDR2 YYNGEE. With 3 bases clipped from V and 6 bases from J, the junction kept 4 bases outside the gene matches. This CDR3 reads CASSAGQGAFEQYF. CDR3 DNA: TGTGCCAGCAGCGCGGGACAGGGGGCCTTCGAGCAGTACTTC.

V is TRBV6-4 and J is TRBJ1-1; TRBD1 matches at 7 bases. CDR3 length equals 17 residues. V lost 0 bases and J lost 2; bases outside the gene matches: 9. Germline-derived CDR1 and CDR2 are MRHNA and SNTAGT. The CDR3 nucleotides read TGTGCCAGCAGTGACTCGCCCCTGACAGGGACAAACACTGAAGCTTTCTTT. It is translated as CASSDSPLTGTNTEAFF.

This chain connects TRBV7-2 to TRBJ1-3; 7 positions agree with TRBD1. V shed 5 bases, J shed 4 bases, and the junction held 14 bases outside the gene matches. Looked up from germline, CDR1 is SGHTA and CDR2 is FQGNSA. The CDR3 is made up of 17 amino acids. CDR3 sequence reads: CASSPMGQRPSGNTIYF. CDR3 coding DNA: TGTGCCAGCAGCCCTATGGGACAGAGGCCCTCCGGAAACACCATATATTTT.

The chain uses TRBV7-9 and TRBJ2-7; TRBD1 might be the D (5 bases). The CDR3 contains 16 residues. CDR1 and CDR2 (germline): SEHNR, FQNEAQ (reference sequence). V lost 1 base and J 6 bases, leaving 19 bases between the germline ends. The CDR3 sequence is CASSLEISFRGREQYF. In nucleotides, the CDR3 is TGTGCCAGCAGCTTAGAAATCTCGTTTAGGGGCCGCGAGCAGTACTTC.

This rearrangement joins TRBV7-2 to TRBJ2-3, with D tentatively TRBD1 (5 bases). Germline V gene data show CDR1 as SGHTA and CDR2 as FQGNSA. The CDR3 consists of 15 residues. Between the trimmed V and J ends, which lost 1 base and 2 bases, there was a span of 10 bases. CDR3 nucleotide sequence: TGTGCCAGCAGCTTAGGAGAAGGGGCCACAGATACGCAGTATTTT. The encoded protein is CASSLGEGATDTQYF.

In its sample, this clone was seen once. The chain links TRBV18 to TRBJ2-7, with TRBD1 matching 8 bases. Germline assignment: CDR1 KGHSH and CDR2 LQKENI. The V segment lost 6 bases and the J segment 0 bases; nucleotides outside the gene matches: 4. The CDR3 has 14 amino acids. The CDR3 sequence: CASSTGTGSYEQYF. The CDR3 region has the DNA TGTGCCAGCTCGACCGGGACAGGCTCCTACGAGCAGTACTTC.